This T cell receptor (beta chain) derives from a study of cytomegalovirus exposure and HLA in healthy donors. The PCR was carried out with 60 Vbeta primers and 13 Jbeta primers. The table came from immunoSEQ multiplex PCR; TCRdb's copy has only in-frame clones and leaves some out. This sample's clone table lists 120,000 or so clones. The origin of this receptor is a man aged 18 to 35 in good health and CMV-seronegative. Sequenced input: PBMCs.

The CDR3 nucleotides are TGTGCCAGCAGCTTAACGGGCAATCAGCCCCAGCATTTT. Protein product: CASSLTGNQPQHF. The V call is TRBV7-2, the J call TRBJ1-5; D call uncertain. V gave up 2 bases and J gave up 2 bases, with 4 bases separating them. Germline CDR1 is SGHTA and CDR2 is FQGNSA. The CDR3 extends over 13 amino acids.